The present T cell receptor (beta chain) was sequenced within a study of technical replicates of blood from a few donors. Germline CDR1 is SGHDN and CDR2 is FVKESK. The CDR3 consists of 16 residues. V was clipped by 5 bases and J by 3 bases; unmatched bases: 7. TCRdb's copy holds only in-frame clones and misses some; the assay was immunoSEQ multiplex PCR. The data show roughly 81,000 clones, 97% seen once. The specimen was T cells isolated from PBMCs. The chain joins TRBV14 to TRBJ1-6, with 7 bases matching TRBD1. This receptor was taken from a human donor in good health. CDR3 bases: TGTGCCAGCAGCTTACAGGGGAACGGCTATAATTCACCCCTCCACTTT. Protein product: CASSLQGNGYNSPLHF.